The 2 T cell receptor beta chains in this list originate from one sample, sequenced in a study of early T cells in non-severe SARS-CoV-2 infection. A single record per CDR3 protein comes from TCRdb applying MiXCR to the 5' RACE reads. The top ten hold around 4.9% of the sample, which has about 40,000 distinct CDR3 sequences, roughly 5% seen once. The source material was whole blood. Receptors originate from an adult who was a healthcare worker with PCR-confirmed SARS-CoV-2 infection or an uninfected control (not recorded which).

This clonotype has ten or more counts. This chain joins TRBV7-8 and TRBJ2-3, with 8 bases matching TRBD1. Germline V gene lookup returns CDR1 SGHVS and CDR2 FQNEAQ. After removal of 4 bases from V and 3 bases from J, the junction contained 6 bases not matched to a gene. CDR3 length: 15 amino acids. CDR3 bases: TGTGCCAGCAGCTGGCGGACAGGGATTACAGATACGCAGTATTTT. This sequence encodes CASSWRTGITDTQYF.

As DNA, the CDR3 is TGTGCCAGCTCACCCTCCCTTATAGCCAAAAACATTCAGTACTTC. This sequence encodes CASSPSLIAKNIQYF. This sequence joins TRBV18 and TRBJ2-4; D not resolved. Deletions cut 3 bases from V and 0 bases from J, with 9 bases between. Germline V gives CDR1 KGHSH, CDR2 LQKENI. This CDR3 is built from 15 residues.